The next 30 T cell receptor beta chains were all read from a single sample in a study of cytomegalovirus exposure and HLA in healthy donors. Here immunoSEQ multiplex PCR was the method, and the copy in TCRdb shows in-frame clones only, minus some. This sample has about 130,000 clones, with roughly 93% found just once. Sequences were obtained from PBMCs. These TCRs come from a man between 18 and 35 years old in good health and CMV-seropositive.

CDR3 region: CASSQTGNTEAFF. The CDR3 DNA sequence: TGTGCCAGCAGCCAGACAGGGAACACTGAAGCTTTCTTT. The chain is built from TRBV27 and TRBJ1-1; tentative D call: TRBD1 (6 bases). With 6 bases removed from V and 1 base from J, the gap between germline ends came to 9 bases. CDR3 size: 13 residues. In germline, CDR1 is MNHEY, CDR2 SMNVEV (reference sequence).

The chain joins TRBV30 to TRBJ1-1; tentatively, D is TRBD1 (6 bases). V was cut by 5 bases and J by 4 bases, with 14 bases left in between. The germline V gene encodes CDR1 GTSNPN and CDR2 SVGIG (reference sequence). The CDR3 runs to 13 residues. The CDR3 sequence: CAWETGWGTEAFF. As DNA, the CDR3 is TGTGCCTGGGAAACAGGGTGGGGCACTGAAGCTTTCTTT.

The chain couples TRBV6-4 to TRBJ2-3; 8 bases agree with TRBD2. CDR3 length equals 16 residues. Germline trimming cut 0 bases from V and 2 bases from J; bases unmatched to any gene: 4. CDR1 and CDR2 (germline): MRHNA, SNTAGT. The CDR3 loop is CASSDSSGSPTDTQYF. The CDR3 DNA is TGTGCCAGCAGTGACTCCAGCGGGAGCCCCACAGATACGCAGTATTTT.

This clone was seen just once. This chain connects TRBV27 to TRBJ2-7; 7 bases align to TRBD1. Germline V gene data show CDR1 as MNHEY and CDR2 as SMNVEV (reference sequence). V dropped 5 bases and J dropped 2; count of bases not matched to a gene: 6. The CDR3 length is 14 residues. CDR3 DNA: TGTGCCAGCAGTCCGAGGGGGACAGCCTACGAGCAGTACTTC. Translation gives CASSPRGTAYEQYF.

This sequence joins TRBV21-1 and TRBJ1-6; TRBD1 is the table's D call and was not checked against the DNA. TRBV21-1 is an annotated pseudogene. The CDR3 totals 15 residues. Here the CDR3 reads CASTDRVSYNSPLHF. In DNA form, the CDR3 reads TGTGCCAGCACGGACAGGGTGTCCTATAATTCACCCCTCCACTTT.

The V and J genes are TRBV7-8 and TRBJ1-2; possibly TRBD1 for D (6 bases). The CDR3 is made up of 15 amino acids. V lost 4 bases and J 7 bases, leaving 19 bases between the germline ends. Germline V lookup: CDR1 SGHVS, CDR2 FQNEAQ. The CDR3 DNA follows: TGTGCCAGCAGCTCGCGCCACCGGACAGCCTCTGGCTACACCTTC. As protein: CASSSRHRTASGYTF.

Regarding this clone: Relative to the germline gene, one junction end is altered; a read error may explain this. The chain links TRBV7-7 to TRBJ2-7; a possible D gene is TRBD2 (5 bases). CDR1 is SSHAT and CDR2 is FNYEAQ in the germline V gene (reference sequence). The CDR3 loop spans 15 amino acids. The CDR3 bases are TGTGCTAGCAGGTTGCGAGCGGAGCAATTATACGAGCAGTACTTC. Translated: CASRLRAEQLYEQYF.

The CDR3, as DNA: TGTGCCAGTAGTCCCAGTTGGGGACAGAGATCTACTAATGTTGGGGCCAACGTCCTGACTTTC. This sequence encodes CASSPSWGQRSTNVGANVLTF. J is TRBJ2-6 and V is TRBV19, with 7 bases identical to TRBD1. CDR1 and CDR2 (germline): LNHDA, SQIVND (reference sequence). The CDR3 has 21 amino acids. With V trimmed by 5 bases and J by 3 bases, 22 bases remained unmatched.

The chain has TRBV27 and TRBJ1-5; D is perhaps TRBD1 (6 bases). CDR3 length: 15 residues. CDR1 and CDR2 (germline): MNHEY, SMNVEV (reference sequence). V lost 5 bases to trimming and J lost 1 base, with 12 bases between them. CDR3 residues: CASSPLTGSNQPQHF. CDR3 nucleotides: TGTGCCAGCAGTCCCCTGACAGGCAGCAATCAGCCCCAGCATTTT.

The chain recombines TRBV5-1 with TRBJ1-4; D gene unclear. The V and J ends lost 2 bases and 2 bases respectively, with 7 bases between them. Germline assignment: CDR1 SGHRS and CDR2 YFSETQ. CDR3 size: 14 residues. The CDR3 DNA reads TGCGCCAGCAGCTTTGGAGGGACTAATGAAAAACTGTTTTTT. Translation gives CASSFGGTNEKLFF.

J is TRBJ2-4 and V is TRBV2, with a possible D match to TRBD1 (7 bases). Germline V gene data show CDR1 as SNHLY and CDR2 as FYNNEI. Trimming pared 5 bases from V and 1 base from J, leaving 12 bases between. The CDR3 runs to 15 residues. The CDR3 loop is CASSQGGEAKNIQYF. CDR3 sequence (DNA): TGTGCCAGCAGTCAGGGGGGTGAGGCCAAAAACATTCAGTACTTC.

V and J are TRBV5-1 and TRBJ1-4, with TRBD1 as a possible D gene (6 bases). Germline CDR1 reads SGHRS; CDR2 reads YFSETQ. Trimming took off 0 bases at V and 8 bases at J, with 20 bases between the two ends. The CDR3 has 17 amino acids. The chain's CDR3 is CASSLGAVGDKNEKLFF. In nucleotides, the CDR3 is TGCGCCAGCAGCTTGGGAGCCGTCGGGGACAAAAACGAAAAACTGTTTTTT.

This chain uses TRBV28 with TRBJ1-3; no clear D. Trimming took off 7 bases at V and 0 bases at J, with 4 bases between the two ends. The germline CDR1 and CDR2 sequences are MDHEN and SYDVKM. The CDR3 runs 12 residues. The CDR3 region has the DNA TGTGCCAGCACAAACTCTGGAAACACCATATATTTT. Translating gives CASTNSGNTIYF.

The rearrangement joins TRBV19 to TRBJ1-5; D may be TRBD1 (6 bases). CDR3 length equals 16 residues. With 3 bases removed from V and 4 bases from J, the gap between germline ends came to 16 bases. Per germline, CDR1 LNHDA and CDR2 SQIVND (reference sequence). CDR3 nucleotides: TGTGCCAGTAGTATTTGGGCGAGAGGGGGAAATCAGCCCCAGCATTTT. This gives the protein CASSIWARGGNQPQHF.

This clone was counted between two and nine times. The rearrangement links TRBV15 to TRBJ2-7; D is perhaps TRBD1 (6 bases). CDR1 is LNHNV, CDR2 YYDKDF, per germline (reference sequence). The CDR3 is 13 amino acids. Trimming removed 0 bases from V and 6 bases from J, with 9 bases in between. As DNA, the CDR3 is TGTGCCACCAGCAGAGATATCAGGGGCGAGCAGTACTTC. Its translation is CATSRDIRGEQYF. Using reference TRBV15 and TRBJ2-7 for the parts outside the CDR3, the full variable domain is DAMVIQNPRYQVTQFGKPVTLSCSQTLNHNVMYWYQQKSSQAPKLLFHYYDKDFNNEADTPDNFQSRRPNTSFCFLDIRSPGLGDTAMYLCATSRDIRGEQYFGPGTRLTVT.

The chain couples TRBV6-4 to TRBJ1-2; 8 positions match TRBD1. The length of the CDR3 is 11 residues. Germline V gene lookup returns CDR1 MRHNA and CDR2 SNTAGT. V lost 10 bases to trimming and J lost 7 bases; unmatched junction nucleotides: 5. In DNA form, the CDR3 reads TGTGCCACCAGGACAGGGATTGGCTACACCTTC. Its translation is CATRTGIGYTF.

The chain has TRBV10-1 and TRBJ2-2, with D maybe TRBD2 (7 bases). This CDR3 contains 12 residues. Per germline, CDR1 WNHNN and CDR2 SYGVQD (reference sequence). CDR3 in DNA: TGCGGAAGGGGGGAGGGGACCGGGGAGCTGTTTTTT. This codes for CGRGEGTGELFF.

The chain employs TRBV5-1 and TRBJ2-3; TRBD1 aligns across 7 bases. V lost 1 base, J lost 0 bases, and 11 bases stayed unmatched. This CDR3 spans 18 amino acids. CDR1 is SGHRS and CDR2 is YFSETQ in the germline V gene. CDR3 sequence: CASSLTQGVSHSTDTQYF. CDR3 DNA sequence: TGCGCCAGCAGCTTGACGCAGGGGGTATCTCATAGCACAGATACGCAGTATTTT.

CDR3 protein: CASSQEWNRNEKLFF. The CDR3 bases are TGCGCCAGCAGCCAAGAGTGGAACAGGAATGAAAAACTGTTTTTT. The rearrangement joins TRBV4-1 to TRBJ1-4; D may be TRBD1 (5 bases). The V gene's germline CDR1 is MGHRA and CDR2 YSYEKL. The CDR3 runs 15 residues. With 0 bases removed from V and 5 bases from J, the gap between germline ends came to 10 bases.

The chain links TRBV18 to TRBJ1-4; D call uncertain. The CDR3 is 13 amino acids. CDR1 KGHSH and CDR2 LQKENI come from the germline V gene. V was pared by 2 bases and J by 8 bases, with 9 bases between. The CDR3 reads CASSPNSGEKLFF. The CDR3 region has the DNA TGTGCCAGCTCACCAAACAGCGGAGAAAAACTGTTTTTT. The whole variable domain, filled in from reference TRBV18 and TRBJ1-4, reads NAGVMQNPRHLVRRRGQEARLRCSPMKGHSHVYWYRQLPEEGLKFMVYLQKENIIDESGMPKERFSAEFPKEGPSILRIQQVVRGDSAAYFCASSPNSGEKLFFGSGTQLSVL.

This chain joins TRBV2 and TRBJ2-3; the match to TRBD2 covers 16 bases. The junction had 11 bases not matched to a gene; V was cut back by 6 bases and J by 5 bases. This CDR3 has 18 amino acids. Germline CDR1 reads SNHLY; CDR2 reads FYNNEI. CDR3 in amino acids: CASSPGLAGGPGGDTQYF. The CDR3, as DNA: TGTGCCAGCAGCCCGGGACTAGCGGGAGGGCCCGGGGGAGATACGCAGTATTTT.

The chain carries TRBV2 and TRBJ1-1; no firm D call. Germline V gene sequence: CDR1 SNHLY, CDR2 FYNNEI. The CDR3 has 14 amino acids. The V end was cut by 10 bases, the J end by 0 bases, with 15 bases between. The CDR3, as DNA: TGTGCCACCCTGGGTGGCAGGCTGAACACTGAAGCTTTCTTT. Protein product: CATLGGRLNTEAFF. Filled out from reference TRBV2 and TRBJ1-1, the complete variable domain reads EPEVTQTPSHQVTQMGQEVILRCVPISNHLYFYWYRQILGQKVEFLVSFYNNEISEKSEIFDDQFSVERPDGSNFTLKIRSTKLEDSAMYFCATLGGRLNTEAFFGQGTRLTVV.

This clone was recorded once. CDR3 sequence (DNA): TGTGCCAGCAGCTCATTAGCGGGCACAGATACGCAGTATTTT. Translation gives CASSSLAGTDTQYF. The rearrangement uses TRBV5-6 and TRBJ2-3, with D possibly matching TRBD2 (6 bases). V lost 3 bases to trimming and J lost 1 base, with 9 bases between them. This CDR3 is 14 amino acids long. CDR1 is SGHDT, CDR2 YYEEEE, per germline. The whole variable domain, filled in from reference TRBV5-6 and TRBJ2-3, reads DAGVTQSPTHLIKTRGQQVTLRCSPKSGHDTVSWYQQALGQGPQFIFQYYEEEERQRGNFPDRFSGHQFPNYSSELNVNALLLGDSALYLCASSSLAGTDTQYFGPGTRLTVL.

J is TRBJ1-2 and V is TRBV21-1. TRBV21-1 is designated a pseudogene. The CDR3 totals 15 residues. The CDR3 protein is CASSYHHRDFEYYTF. The CDR3, as DNA: TGTGCCAGCAGCTACCATCACCGGGACTTCGAGTACTACACCTTC.

V usage is TRBV5-1 and J usage is TRBJ2-1; TRBD2 agrees at 14 bases. Germline values: CDR1 SGHRS, CDR2 YFSETQ. CDR3 length equals 16 residues. Germline trimming cut 4 bases from V and 13 bases from J; bases unmatched to any gene: 13. The CDR3 sequence: CASSPETSGRAEKQFF. CDR3 sequence (DNA): TGCGCCAGCAGCCCCGAGACTAGCGGGAGGGCCGAGAAACAGTTCTTC.

The chain couples TRBV6-5 to TRBJ2-2, with a weak D call TRBD2 (6 bases). V was shortened by 7 bases and J by 5 bases, with 11 bases between the two germline ends. The CDR3 runs 13 residues. CDR1 and CDR2 from the germline V gene are MNHEY and SVGAGI. DNA for the CDR3: TGTGCCAGCATTCGGCGGGAAACCGGGGAGCTGTTTTTT. Translating it yields CASIRRETGELFF.

This chain links TRBV29-1 with TRBJ2-1; D perhaps matches TRBD1 (5 bases). Germline V gene lookup returns CDR1 SQVTM and CDR2 ANQGSEA. V lost 3 bases and J 8 bases, leaving 14 bases between the germline ends. The CDR3 is 13 residues long. CDR3 nucleotides: TGCAGCGTTGATTTAGGGGCCATCTATGAGCAGTTCTTC. It translates to CSVDLGAIYEQFF.

CDR3 DNA: TGTGCCTGGAGCCGGACAGGGGGTGGCTATGGCTACACCTTC. Translating it yields CAWSRTGGGYGYTF. This chain joins TRBV30 and TRBJ1-2; 10 bases align to TRBD1. The CDR3 is 14 residues long. V was clipped by 3 bases and J by 4 bases; unmatched bases: 5. Germline V gene lookup returns CDR1 GTSNPN and CDR2 SVGIG (reference sequence).

The chain links TRBV19 to TRBJ2-1, with D possibly TRBD2 on 6 matching bases. The germline V gene encodes CDR1 LNHDA and CDR2 SQIVND (reference sequence). This CDR3 region has 15 residues. The V gene lost 7 bases and the J gene lost 3 bases, with 16 bases spanning the gap. The CDR3 nucleotides read TGTGCCAGTAACAGAGGGACTCCCAACTACAATGAGCAGTTCTTC. Protein product: CASNRGTPNYNEQFF.

The chain carries TRBV25-1 and TRBJ2-1; 7 bases are a match to TRBD1. With V trimmed by 4 bases and J by 1 base, 4 bases remained unmatched. The CDR3 is made up of 15 amino acids. The germline V gene has CDR1 MGHDK and CDR2 SYGVNS. CDR3 residues: CASSVGGTSYNEQFF. CDR3 nucleotides: TGTGCCAGCAGTGTAGGGGGCACGTCCTACAATGAGCAGTTCTTC.